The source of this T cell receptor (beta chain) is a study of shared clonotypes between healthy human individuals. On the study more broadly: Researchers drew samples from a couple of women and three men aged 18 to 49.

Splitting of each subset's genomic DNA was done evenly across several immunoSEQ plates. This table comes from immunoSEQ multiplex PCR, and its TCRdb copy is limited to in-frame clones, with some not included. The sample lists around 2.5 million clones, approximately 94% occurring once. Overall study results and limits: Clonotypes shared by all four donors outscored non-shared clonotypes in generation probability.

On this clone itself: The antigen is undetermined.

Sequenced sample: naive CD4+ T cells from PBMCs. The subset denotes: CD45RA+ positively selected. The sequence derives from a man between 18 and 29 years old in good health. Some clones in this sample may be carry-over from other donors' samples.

The CDR3 DNA sequence: TGTGCCAGCAGTCAATTAGCGGGAGGCGGGTACGAGCAGTACTTC. This codes for CASSQLAGGGYEQYF. The gene calls are TRBV6-5 and TRBJ2-7; 10 bases are shared with TRBD2. The V gene's germline CDR1 is MNHEY and CDR2 SVGAGI. Germline trimming cut 5 bases from V and 4 bases from J; bases unmatched to any gene: 8. CDR3 size: 15 residues.